This passage covers 27 T cell receptor beta chains from one sample sequenced in a study of PD-1 blockade in classical Hodgkin lymphoma. This sample's time point: cycle 4 day 1 (C4D1), after five to seven weeks of nivolumab. Every patient relapsed after autologous stem cell transplantation, and brentuximab vedotin exposure varied. Negative magnetic selection isolated CD4+ T cells from thawed PBMCs. Assay: immunoSEQ multiplex PCR; the TCRdb copy retains only in-frame clones and omits some. The table lists tens of thousands of clones, less than 85% of them singletons. This material consisted of CD4+ T cells from blood, taken before the fourth cycle of nivolumab. These receptors were collected from a human donor with classical Hodgkin lymphoma.

This chain connects TRBV6-5 to TRBJ2-7; 7 nucleotides match TRBD2. CDR1 and CDR2 (germline): MNHEY, SVGAGI. The J segment lost 2 bases and the V segment lost 7 bases, leaving 8 bases of the junction unmatched. The CDR3 loop spans 14 amino acids. CDR3 protein: CASNPSGVTYEQYF. The CDR3, as DNA: TGTGCCAGCAACCCCAGCGGGGTAACCTACGAGCAGTACTTC.

A single count supports this clone. The chain has TRBV11-3 and TRBJ2-1; D is unresolved. Looked up from germline, CDR1 is SGHNT and CDR2 is YENEEA. There are 15 residues in the CDR3. The V end was cut by 2 bases, the J end by 0 bases, with 8 bases between. CDR3 amino acids: CASSLYGSSYNEQFF. CDR3 bases: TGTGCCAGCAGCTTATATGGTAGCTCCTACAATGAGCAGTTCTTC.

The V call is TRBV7-3, the J call TRBJ1-1, with 8 nucleotides matching TRBD1. With 6 bases clipped from V and 0 bases from J, the junction kept 3 bases outside the gene matches. This CDR3 region has 14 residues. Germline CDR1 SGHTA, CDR2 FQGTGA. Written as DNA, the CDR3 is TGTGCCAGCAGTATGGACAGGGTGAACACTGAAGCTTTCTTT. Its translation: CASSMDRVNTEAFF.

The chain links TRBV5-1 to TRBJ1-5; 10 positions match TRBD1. J gave up 5 bases and V 0 bases, and 5 bases lay outside the gene matches. CDR3 size: 16 residues. The germline CDR1 and CDR2 sequences are SGHRS and YFSETQ. CDR3 sequence reads: CASSLGGGTGDQPQHF. In nucleotides, the CDR3 is TGCGCCAGCAGCTTGGGCGGCGGGACAGGGGATCAGCCCCAGCATTTT.

The V and J genes are TRBV10-3 and TRBJ1-1; TRBD1 might be the D (5 bases). The V and J ends lost 0 bases and 0 bases respectively, with 11 bases between them. This CDR3 contains 16 residues. Germline V lookup: CDR1 ENHRY, CDR2 SYGVKD. This chain's CDR3 is CAISESRGGLNTEAFF. CDR3 DNA: TGTGCCATCAGTGAGTCGAGGGGTGGCCTGAACACTGAAGCTTTCTTT.

The V gene is TRBV11-3, the J gene TRBJ2-7; D not certain. V was cut by 1 base and J by 6 bases, with 10 bases left in between. Germline CDR1 SGHNT, CDR2 YENEEA. The CDR3 has 13 residues. CDR3 residues: CASSLGLLGEQYF. The CDR3 bases are TGTGCCAGCAGCTTAGGACTTTTGGGCGAGCAGTACTTC.

The rearrangement links TRBV23-1 to TRBJ2-1, with TRBD1 identical over 9 bases. TRBV23-1 is recorded as an ORF, its role being uncertain. With V trimmed by 3 bases and J by 5 bases, 11 bases remained unmatched. The CDR3 covers 17 residues. For the CDR3, the DNA is TGCGCCAGCAGTCACTTCCGACGGACAGGGGCCAACAATGAGCAGTTCTTC. It yields the protein CASSHFRRTGANNEQFF.

This chain joins TRBV7-2 and TRBJ2-6, with D possibly being TRBD2 (6 bases). The CDR3 runs 16 residues. Germline CDR1 is SGHTA and CDR2 is FQGNSA. V lost 0 bases and J 2 bases, leaving 8 bases between the germline ends. CDR3 DNA sequence: TGTGCCAGCAGCTTAGCGGCGGGACCTGGGGCCAACGTCCTGACTTTC. This codes for CASSLAAGPGANVLTF. Supplemented by reference TRBV7-2 and TRBJ2-6, the full variable domain reads GAGVSQSPSNKVTEKGKDVELRCDPISGHTALYWYRQSLGQGLEFLIYFQGNSAPDKSGLPSDRFSAERTGGSVSTLTIQRTQQEDSAVYLCASSLAAGPGANVLTFGAGSRLTVL.

The V call is TRBV25-1, the J call TRBJ2-1; D may be TRBD1 (5 bases). V shed 0 bases and J shed 5 bases, with 11 bases lying between them. Germline lookup yields CDR1 MGHDK and CDR2 SYGVNS. The CDR3 is 15 amino acids. This CDR3 reads CASSEYRGGNNEQFF. The CDR3 coding sequence is TGTGCCAGCAGTGAATATAGGGGTGGGAACAATGAGCAGTTCTTC.

The V gene is TRBV5-4, the J gene TRBJ1-2, with D unresolved. Germline CDR1 is SGHNT and CDR2 is YYREEE (reference sequence). The CDR3 consists of 15 residues. Between the trimmed V and J ends, which lost 0 bases and 3 bases, there was a span of 12 bases. The CDR3 DNA sequence: TGTGCCAGCAGCTTGGCTGGGCCGGTGGACTATGGCTACACCTTC. It encodes CASSLAGPVDYGYTF.

The chain carries TRBV6-6 and TRBJ1-4; 7 bases match TRBD1. The germline V gene has CDR1 MNHNY and CDR2 SVGAGI (reference sequence). CDR3 size: 13 residues. V was clipped by 8 bases and J by 4 bases; unmatched bases: 4. As DNA, the CDR3 is TGTGCCAGCGACAGGGCGGGTAATGAAAAACTGTTTTTT. As protein: CASDRAGNEKLFF.

This chain's CDR3 is CASSYRSSGANVLTF. DNA of the CDR3: TGTGCCAGCAGTTACCGGAGCTCTGGGGCCAACGTCCTGACTTTC. This rearrangement joins TRBV6-5 to TRBJ2-6; D gene unclear. CDR1 MNHEY and CDR2 SVGAGI come from the germline V gene. The length of the CDR3 is 15 residues. V shed 2 bases and J shed 0 bases, with 5 bases lying between them.

This chain links TRBV10-3 with TRBJ2-3, with no clear D. Deletions cut 0 bases from V and 4 bases from J, with 5 bases between. The germline V gene has CDR1 ENHRY and CDR2 SYGVKD. The CDR3 sequence is 13 residues long. CDR3 nucleotide sequence: TGTGCCATCAGTGAGTCAGGTCCAGATACGCAGTATTTT. Residues: CAISESGPDTQYF.

This clone appeared once. V is TRBV11-2 and J is TRBJ2-7; no reliable D call. CDR1 and CDR2 (germline): SGHAT, FQNNGV. The CDR3 covers 13 residues. V dropped 0 bases and J dropped 6 bases, with 9 bases sitting between them. The CDR3 DNA reads TGTGCCAGCAGCTTAGATCTTTTATCCGAGCAGTACTTC. Protein product: CASSLDLLSEQYF.

V usage is TRBV6-5 and J usage is TRBJ1-3; D might be TRBD1 (5 bases). CDR1 MNHEY and CDR2 SVGAGI come from the germline V gene. Between the trimmed V and J ends, which lost 0 bases and 2 bases, there was a span of 11 bases. The CDR3 sequence is 16 residues long. The CDR3 is CASSYSGGVPGNTIYF. CDR3 nucleotide sequence: TGTGCCAGCAGTTACTCCGGGGGGGTACCTGGAAACACCATATATTTT.

V usage is TRBV5-1 and J usage is TRBJ2-3; the D gene is possibly TRBD2 (6 bases). Germline-derived CDR1 and CDR2 are SGHRS and YFSETQ. The V and J ends lost 7 bases and 3 bases respectively, with 12 bases between them. The length of the CDR3 is 13 residues. The CDR3 here is CASSDGGTDTQYF. The CDR3 nucleotides are TGCGCCAGCTCGGATGGAGGGACAGATACGCAGTATTTT.

CDR3 DNA sequence: TGTGCCATCAGAAGTGTTGGAGATACGCAGTATTTT. This gives the protein CAIRSVGDTQYF. This rearrangement joins TRBV10-3 to TRBJ2-3, with D uncertain. The CDR3 is 12 residues long. V lost 6 bases and J lost 5, with 9 bases in between. Germline V gives CDR1 ENHRY, CDR2 SYGVKD.

The chain is built from TRBV19 and TRBJ1-1, with 7 bases matching TRBD1. The CDR3 is 17 amino acids. The germline gives CDR1 LNHDA, CDR2 SQIVND (reference sequence). Unmatched junction bases numbered 14, after V lost 5 bases and J lost 2 bases. The CDR3 DNA reads TGTGCCAGTAGTTTCCGGACAGGCCCATTACTTAACACTGAAGCTTTCTTT. As protein: CASSFRTGPLLNTEAFF.

This clone was seen only a few times. The V and J genes are TRBV6-1 and TRBJ1-2; 7 nucleotides match TRBD1. The CDR3 loop spans 15 amino acids. Germline CDR1 reads MNHNS; CDR2 reads SASEGT. The junction had 11 bases not matched to a gene; V was cut back by 6 bases and J by 4 bases. CDR3 in DNA: TGTGCCAGCAGAGAATCGATCGGGACAGCCTATGGCTACACCTTC. Its protein product is CASRESIGTAYGYTF.

V usage is TRBV9 and J usage is TRBJ2-2, with TRBD2 matching over 10 bases. The V gene's germline CDR1 is SGDLS and CDR2 YYNGEE. This CDR3 region has 16 residues. V dropped 0 bases and J dropped 6; count of bases not matched to a gene: 5. The CDR3: CASSVGSGGAPGELFF. The CDR3 coding sequence is TGTGCCAGCAGCGTAGGAAGCGGGGGGGCCCCCGGGGAGCTGTTTTTT. Together with reference TRBV9 and TRBJ2-2, the CDR3 gives the full variable domain: DSGVTQTPKHLITATGQRVTLRCSPRSGDLSVYWYQQSLDQGLQFLIQYYNGEERAKGNILERFSAQQFPDLHSELNLSSLELGDSALYFCASSVGSGGAPGELFFGEGSRLTVL.

This clone was seen only a few times. V usage is TRBV5-1 and J usage is TRBJ1-3; D is undetermined. With 2 bases removed from V and 0 bases from J, the gap between germline ends came to 3 bases. This CDR3 has 13 residues. Germline V gene sequence: CDR1 SGHRS, CDR2 YFSETQ. The CDR3 loop reads CASSFASGNTIYF. The CDR3 nucleotides are TGCGCCAGCAGCTTTGCCTCTGGAAACACCATATATTTT. Combining the CDR3 with reference TRBV5-1 and TRBJ1-3 gives the whole variable domain KAGVTQTPRYLIKTRGQQVTLSCSPISGHRSVSWYQQTPGQGLQFLFEYFSETQRNKGNFPGRFSGRQFSNSRSEMNVSTLELGDSALYLCASSFASGNTIYFGEGSWLTVV.

The chain links TRBV11-2 to TRBJ2-3, with unresolved D. V gave up 1 base and J gave up 2 bases, with 10 bases separating them. The CDR3 contains 15 residues. The germline CDR1 and CDR2 sequences are SGHAT and FQNNGV. The CDR3 DNA sequence: TGTGCCAGCAGCTTAGGAGGTGGCTACACAGATACGCAGTATTTT. Protein sequence: CASSLGGGYTDTQYF.

V and J are TRBV27 and TRBJ2-1; 8 nucleotides agree with TRBD2. Trimming at V came to 4 bases and at J to 3 bases, leaving 8 bases not matched to a gene. CDR3 length equals 16 residues. From germline, CDR1 is MNHEY and CDR2 SMNVEV (reference sequence). In DNA, the CDR3 is TGTGCCAGCAGTTCTATACTGGCGGGGGGCTACAATGAGCAGTTCTTC. Its translation: CASSSILAGGYNEQFF.

The genes are TRBV7-2 and TRBJ1-5; tentative D call: TRBD1 (5 bases). There are 16 residues in the CDR3. The ends were cut back, 0 bases at V and 4 bases at J, with 13 bases in the middle. Germline CDR1 SGHTA, CDR2 FQGNSA. The CDR3 coding sequence is TGTGCCAGCAGCTTAGCTGGGGGGGGGTGGAATCAGCCCCAGCATTTT. Encoded protein: CASSLAGGGWNQPQHF.

The chain joins TRBV11-2 to TRBJ2-1; 9 nucleotides agree with TRBD2. Per germline, CDR1 SGHAT and CDR2 FQNNGV. V lost 1 base and J lost 3; bases outside the gene matches: 1. This CDR3 spans 15 amino acids. The CDR3 DNA reads TGTGCCAGCAGCTTAGGGACTAGCGACTACAATGAGCAGTTCTTC. Translation gives CASSLGTSDYNEQFF.

The chain combines TRBV7-2 with TRBJ1-2; 9 bases agree with TRBD1. This CDR3 has 17 amino acids. Looked up from germline, CDR1 is SGHTA and CDR2 is FQGNSA. With V trimmed by 7 bases and J by 4 bases, 16 bases remained unmatched. The CDR3 DNA is TGTGCCAGCAACCAATTGGGACAGGGAAACCACCTCTATGGCTACACCTTC. This translates into CASNQLGQGNHLYGYTF.

This clone has more than one count but fewer than ten. This chain joins TRBV6-4 and TRBJ1-2, with D unclear. The CDR3 covers 15 residues. In germline, CDR1 is MRHNA, CDR2 SNTAGT. Trimming pared 4 bases from V and 13 bases from J, leaving 25 bases between. This CDR3 reads CASSGEGGPTRRLTF. The CDR3 DNA sequence: TGTGCCAGCAGTGGGGAGGGAGGCCCAACTAGGAGGCTCACCTTC.